This TCR beta chain was captured by sequencing in a study of regulatory T cells in long-lasting Graves disease. At the level of the study: Graves' patients with a new diagnosis had received antithyroid drugs under 3 months. Findings and caveats of the study: Clonotypes that were public and shared totalled fewer than 3,500 in persistent patients versus roughly 1,000 in new patients.

This clonotype was counted many times. Its antigen is undetermined. Construction of TCR beta libraries relied on iRepertoire HTBI primers and on Arm-PCR targeting CDR3 regions. TCRdb used MiXCR to reprocess the multiplex PCR reads, holding one entry per CDR3 protein. The sample holds a few hundred thousand distinct CDR3 sequences; about 17% are singletons and the top ten take 20% to 25%. The germline gives CDR1 LGHDT, CDR2 YNNKEL (reference sequence). V shed 0 bases and J 4 bases; nucleotides not matched to a gene: 2. The CDR3 is made up of 14 amino acids. Time point in this sample: newly diagnosed GD, antithyroid drugs for less than 3 months. After RNA was extracted from PBMCs, the TCR library was made from it. The sample also formed part of further work on T cells in Graves' hyperthyroidism and ophthalmopathy. From that report: Lactation, pregnancy, other autoimmune disease or uncontrolled infection excluded patients. The HTBI set primed first-round TCR CDR3 RT-PCR.

This sequence joins TRBV3-1 and TRBJ1-1, with TRBD1 identical over 7 bases. The clonotype comes from a woman younger than 30 with Graves disease. Here the sequenced sample was peripheral blood mononuclear cells (PBMCs), taken at new diagnosis, from a patient treated with antithyroid drugs. Here the CDR3 DNA reads TGTGCCAGCAGCCAAGACTGGACAGGCACTGAAGCTTTCTTT. As protein: CASSQDWTGTEAFF.